These 28 T cell receptor beta chains share one sample of origin, sequenced in a study of shared clonotypes between healthy human individuals. Assay: immunoSEQ multiplex PCR; the TCRdb copy retains only in-frame clones and omits some. The sample lists over a million clones; approximately 98.5% were seen once. Sequenced: naive CD4+ T cells sorted from blood. Subset specified: CD45RA+ positively selected. The origin of the receptors is a man in his thirties or forties in good health.

The chain employs TRBV9 and TRBJ2-1; a possible D gene is TRBD2 (6 bases). CDR3 length: 14 amino acids. Per germline, CDR1 SGDLS and CDR2 YYNGEE. V lost 0 bases, J lost 8 bases, and 12 bases lay in between. CDR3 DNA sequence: TGTGCCAGCAGCGTAGTCGATAGCGGCTATGAGCAGTTCTTC. Its protein product is CASSVVDSGYEQFF. The full variable domain, its missing parts supplied by reference TRBV9 and TRBJ2-1, is DSGVTQTPKHLITATGQRVTLRCSPRSGDLSVYWYQQSLDQGLQFLIQYYNGEERAKGNILERFSAQQFPDLHSELNLSSLELGDSALYFCASSVVDSGYEQFFGPGTRLTVL.

The CDR3 sequence: CASSGGDEQFF. The CDR3 DNA sequence: TGTGCCAGCAGCGGGGGGGATGAGCAGTTCTTC. The chain couples TRBV11-3 to TRBJ2-1; 7 bases align to TRBD2. Losses at the gene ends were 5 bases for V and 8 bases for J; bases not matched to a gene: 0. CDR3 length: 11 residues. Germline CDR1 is SGHNT and CDR2 is YENEEA.

The chain employs TRBV6-1 and TRBJ2-2, with 11 bases fitting TRBD2. Germline CDR1 is MNHNS and CDR2 is SASEGT. The V segment lost 3 bases and the J segment 5 bases; nucleotides outside the gene matches: 14. The CDR3 extends over 19 amino acids. The CDR3 sequence: CASSDGAQTSGKYTGELFF. The CDR3 region has the DNA TGTGCCAGCAGTGATGGGGCCCAGACTAGCGGGAAGTATACCGGGGAGCTGTTTTTT.

This chain connects TRBV28 to TRBJ1-5, with D possibly being TRBD1 (6 bases). V shed 1 base and J shed 10 bases, with 8 bases lying between them. Germline V lookup: CDR1 MDHEN, CDR2 SYDVKM. The CDR3 runs 12 residues. The CDR3 loop is CASSLLGGPQHF. The CDR3 DNA reads as TGTGCCAGCAGTTTATTGGGGGGCCCCCAGCATTTT.

The rearrangement joins TRBV5-1 to TRBJ2-7; 11 bases are a match to TRBD1. Germline V gene lookup returns CDR1 SGHRS and CDR2 YFSETQ. The CDR3 loop spans 17 amino acids. V lost 1 base to trimming and J lost 5 bases; unmatched junction nucleotides: 11. This CDR3 reads CASSLRGQGVPLNEQYF. The CDR3 DNA reads as TGCGCCAGCAGCTTGAGGGGACAGGGGGTGCCTTTGAACGAGCAGTACTTC.

Here the CDR3 DNA reads TGTGCCAGCAGTTACTCTTCGTTGTCCAGCAGCAATGAGCAGTTCTTC. Its translation is CASSYSSLSSSNEQFF. The chain links TRBV6-5 to TRBJ2-1, with D uncertain. The germline CDR1 and CDR2 sequences are MNHEY and SVGAGI. CDR3 length: 16 amino acids. The V end was cut by 0 bases, the J end by 6 bases, with 15 bases between.

V is TRBV29-1 and J is TRBJ2-5, with 10 nucleotides matching TRBD1. CDR3 length equals 14 residues. V dropped 5 bases and J dropped 4; count of bases not matched to a gene: 7. CDR1 and CDR2 (germline): SQVTM, ANQGSEA. The CDR3 loop reads CSVPRTGGLETQYF. For the CDR3, the DNA is TGCAGCGTTCCCCGGACAGGGGGTTTAGAGACCCAGTACTTC.

V gene TRBV2 combines with J gene TRBJ2-7; 10 bases match TRBD2. Trimming at V came to 3 bases and at J to 3 bases, leaving 8 bases not matched to a gene. The CDR3 consists of 16 residues. From germline, CDR1 is SNHLY and CDR2 FYNNEI. Here the CDR3 DNA reads TGTGCCAGCAGTGACCCAGAGACTAGCGGGCTCTACGAGCAGTACTTC. Its protein product is CASSDPETSGLYEQYF. The entire variable domain, with the rest obtained from reference TRBV2 and TRBJ2-7, is as follows: EPEVTQTPSHQVTQMGQEVILRCVPISNHLYFYWYRQILGQKVEFLVSFYNNEISEKSEIFDDQFSVERPDGSNFTLKIRSTKLEDSAMYFCASSDPETSGLYEQYFGPGTRLTVT.

The chain links TRBV30 to TRBJ2-3; D gene uncertain. The V gene lost 0 bases and the J gene lost 8 bases, with 6 bases spanning the gap. Germline V gene sequence: CDR1 GTSNPN, CDR2 SVGIG (reference sequence). The CDR3 spans 11 residues. The CDR3 loop is CAWSVSSTQYF. In DNA, the CDR3 is TGTGCCTGGAGTGTAAGTTCTACGCAGTATTTT.

This rearrangement joins TRBV11-2 to TRBJ1-2; 9 bases agree with TRBD1. The ends lost 8 bases at V and 3 bases at J; junction bases unmatched: 22. Germline V gene lookup returns CDR1 SGHAT and CDR2 FQNNGV. CDR3 length: 19 amino acids. The CDR3 region has the DNA TGTGCCAGCGGGAAGAACCGGGACAGGGCGGAGGCAGCTGACTATGGCTACACCTTC. It yields the protein CASGKNRDRAEAADYGYTF.

This rearrangement joins TRBV11-3 to TRBJ2-1; 10 bases are a match to TRBD2. The J segment lost 0 bases and the V segment lost 5 bases, leaving 10 bases of the junction unmatched. The germline V gene has CDR1 SGHNT and CDR2 YENEEA. CDR3 size: 18 residues. The CDR3 sequence is CASSPRTSGPNSYNEQFF. The CDR3 DNA sequence: TGTGCCAGCAGCCCCCGGACTAGCGGCCCAAACTCCTACAATGAGCAGTTCTTC.

The chain employs TRBV5-1 and TRBJ2-5; tentatively, D is TRBD2 (5 bases). Germline lookup yields CDR1 SGHRS and CDR2 YFSETQ. V lost 2 bases to trimming and J lost 5 bases, with 10 bases between them. This CDR3 comprises 13 residues. The CDR3 DNA follows: TGCGCCAGCAGCTTCCGGGGATCCGAGACCCAGTACTTC. Encoded protein: CASSFRGSETQYF.

DNA for the CDR3: TGTGCCAGCAGTTTCAGGTTGGGCGGCACCGGGGAGCTGTTTTTT. Its protein is CASSFRLGGTGELFF. The genes are TRBV13 and TRBJ2-2; no clear D. CDR3 length: 15 amino acids. Trimming took 6 bases from V and 4 from J, leaving 15 bases between them. The germline gives CDR1 PRHDT, CDR2 FYEKMQ (reference sequence).

This clone was picked up a small number of times. The chain carries TRBV10-3 and TRBJ1-5; D gene unclear. CDR3 length: 13 amino acids. Trimming took off 2 bases at V and 7 bases at J, with 9 bases between the two ends. Germline V gene data show CDR1 as ENHRY and CDR2 as SYGVKD. CDR3 DNA: TGTGCCATCAGTGAGGAAATGGGACAGCCCCAGCATTTT. This translates into CAISEEMGQPQHF.

On this clone itself: Other DNA sequences in this sample translate to the same CDR3. This chain links TRBV29-1 with TRBJ2-1; 11 nucleotides agree with TRBD2. The V segment lost 4 bases and the J segment 4 bases; nucleotides outside the gene matches: 3. Per germline, CDR1 SQVTM and CDR2 ANQGSEA. CDR3 length equals 14 residues. The CDR3 sequence: CSVVPSGGYNEQFF. The CDR3 nucleotides read TGCAGCGTTGTCCCTAGCGGGGGGTACAATGAGCAGTTCTTC.

In DNA form, the CDR3 reads TGTGCCAGCAGCTTACGACTCGTAGCGGGAGACGGCTACGAGCAGTACTTC. It encodes CASSLRLVAGDGYEQYF. The chain combines TRBV7-2 with TRBJ2-7; 9 bases map to TRBD2. J gave up 3 bases and V 2 bases, and 11 bases lay outside the gene matches. The germline V gene has CDR1 SGHTA and CDR2 FQGNSA. CDR3 length: 17 amino acids.

Regarding this clone: The sample holds other DNA sequences that translate to the same CDR3. The chain joins TRBV6-5 to TRBJ1-4; 8 bases map to TRBD1. V dropped 6 bases and J dropped 3; count of bases not matched to a gene: 3. The CDR3 totals 14 residues. Germline CDR1 reads MNHEY; CDR2 reads SVGAGI. The CDR3 nucleotides read TGTGCCAGCAGCTTGACAGGGGCTAATGAAAAACTGTTTTTT. This codes for CASSLTGANEKLFF.

The chain's CDR3 is CASSLVGTSGADTQYF. The CDR3 DNA reads TGCGCCAGCAGCTTGGTGGGGACTAGCGGGGCAGATACGCAGTATTTT. V and J are TRBV5-1 and TRBJ2-3; the match to TRBD2 covers 13 bases. Looked up from germline, CDR1 is SGHRS and CDR2 is YFSETQ. This CDR3 has 16 residues. Germline trimming cut 0 bases from V and 4 bases from J; bases unmatched to any gene: 2.

As to this clone: This specimen includes other DNA sequences encoding the same CDR3. This chain connects TRBV5-1 to TRBJ2-5; maybe TRBD2 (5 bases). The CDR3 is 14 residues long. V lost 1 base and J lost 2, with 9 bases in between. Per the germline V gene, CDR1 is SGHRS and CDR2 is YFSETQ. In DNA form, the CDR3 reads TGCGCCAGCAGCTTGACGAGCGGACAAGAGACCCAGTACTTC. Translated: CASSLTSGQETQYF.

This chain uses TRBV18 with TRBJ2-7; 9 nucleotides align to TRBD1. The CDR3 totals 12 residues. CDR1 KGHSH and CDR2 LQKENI come from the germline V gene. Losses at the gene ends were 6 bases for V and 7 bases for J; bases not matched to a gene: 4. The CDR3 DNA follows: TGTGCCAGCTCGGGACAGGGTCAAGAGCAGTACTTC. The encoded protein is CASSGQGQEQYF.

The chain is built from TRBV18 and TRBJ2-1; no clear D gene. V lost 2 bases and J lost 1, with 12 bases in between. The CDR3 loop spans 16 amino acids. In germline, CDR1 is KGHSH, CDR2 LQKENI. Here the CDR3 DNA reads TGTGCCAGCTCACCAACTGGGGATTTTTCCTACAATGAGCAGTTCTTC. Protein: CASSPTGDFSYNEQFF.

The V and J genes are TRBV11-1 and TRBJ2-7, with D possibly TRBD1 on 8 matching bases. V was shortened by 2 bases and J by 3 bases, with 14 bases between the two germline ends. Germline V lookup: CDR1 SGHAT, CDR2 FQDESV (reference sequence). CDR3 length: 15 residues. The CDR3 coding sequence is TGTGCCAGCAGCTTATCGACAGGGGACTACTACGAGCAGTACTTC. Amino acid sequence: CASSLSTGDYYEQYF.

This chain connects TRBV30 to TRBJ2-7; TRBD1 agrees at 8 bases. There are 13 residues in the CDR3. J lost 6 bases, V lost 2 bases, and 6 bases had no gene match. Germline V gives CDR1 GTSNPN, CDR2 SVGIG (reference sequence). The chain's CDR3 is CAWSKGRGLEQYF. CDR3 DNA sequence: TGTGCCTGGAGTAAGGGCAGGGGGCTCGAGCAGTACTTC.

The J gene is TRBJ2-3, the V gene TRBV10-3; 8 nucleotides align to TRBD2. V gave up 0 bases and J gave up 2 bases; unmatched junction bases: 10. The germline V gene has CDR1 ENHRY and CDR2 SYGVKD. CDR3 size: 18 residues. The CDR3 DNA reads TGTGCCATCAGTGAGTCGGTACTAGCGGAGACAAACACAGATACGCAGTATTTT. It is translated as CAISESVLAETNTDTQYF.

The chain combines TRBV7-9 with TRBJ1-5; 7 bases map to TRBD1. V lost 5 bases and J lost 6; bases outside the gene matches: 7. CDR1 and CDR2 from the germline V gene are SEHNR and FQNEAQ (reference sequence). The CDR3 totals 14 residues. The CDR3 DNA reads as TGTGCCAGCAGCCCCGGGACAGAGGGTCAGCCCCAGCATTTT. Encoded protein: CASSPGTEGQPQHF.

The chain is built from TRBV6-5 and TRBJ1-3, with no clear D. V was pared by 6 bases and J by 0 bases, with 6 bases between. The V gene's germline CDR1 is MNHEY and CDR2 SVGAGI. This CDR3 comprises 13 residues. The CDR3 region has the DNA TGTGCCAGCAGCCCTATCTCTGGAAACACCATATATTTT. As protein: CASSPISGNTIYF.

As to this clone: The identical CDR3 is also encoded by other nucleotide sequences in the sample. V gene TRBV11-2 combines with J gene TRBJ1-4; no firm D call. The germline CDR1 and CDR2 sequences are SGHAT and FQNNGV. This CDR3 is 14 amino acids long. Between the trimmed V and J ends, which lost 3 bases and 0 bases, there was a span of 5 bases. CDR3 sequence reads: CASSLGPTNEKLFF. Written as DNA, the CDR3 is TGTGCCAGCAGCTTGGGTCCAACTAATGAAAAACTGTTTTTT.

The V and J genes are TRBV4-3 and TRBJ1-2; TRBD1 matches at 8 bases. Germline V gene data show CDR1 as LGHNA and CDR2 as YSLEER. V was pared by 3 bases and J by 1 base, with 4 bases of the junction left unmatched. CDR3 length equals 15 residues. In nucleotides, the CDR3 is TGCGCCAGCAGCCAGACAGACAGGGGTAACTATGGCTACACCTTC. Its translation is CASSQTDRGNYGYTF.